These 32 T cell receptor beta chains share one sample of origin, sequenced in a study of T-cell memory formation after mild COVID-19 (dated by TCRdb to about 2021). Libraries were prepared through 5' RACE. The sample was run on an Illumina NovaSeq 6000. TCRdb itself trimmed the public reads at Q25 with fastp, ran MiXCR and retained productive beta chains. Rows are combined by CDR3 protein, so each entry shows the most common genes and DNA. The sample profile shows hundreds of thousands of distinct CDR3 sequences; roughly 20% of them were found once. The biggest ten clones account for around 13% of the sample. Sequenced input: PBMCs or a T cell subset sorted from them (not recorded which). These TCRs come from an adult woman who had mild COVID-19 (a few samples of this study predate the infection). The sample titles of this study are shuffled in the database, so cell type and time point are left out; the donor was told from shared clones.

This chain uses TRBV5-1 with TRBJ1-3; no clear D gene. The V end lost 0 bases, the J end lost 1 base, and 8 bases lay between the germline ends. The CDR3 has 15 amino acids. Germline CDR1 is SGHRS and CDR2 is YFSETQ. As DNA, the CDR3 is TGCGCCAGCAGCTTGGGAGGTGGATCTGGAAACACCATATATTTT. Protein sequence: CASSLGGGSGNTIYF.

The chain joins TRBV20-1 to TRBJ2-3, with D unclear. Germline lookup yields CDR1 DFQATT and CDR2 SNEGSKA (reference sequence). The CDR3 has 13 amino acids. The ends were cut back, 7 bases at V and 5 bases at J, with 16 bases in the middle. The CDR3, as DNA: TGCAGTGTAAAACGACCCTCAAGAGATACGCAGTATTTT. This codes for CSVKRPSRDTQYF.

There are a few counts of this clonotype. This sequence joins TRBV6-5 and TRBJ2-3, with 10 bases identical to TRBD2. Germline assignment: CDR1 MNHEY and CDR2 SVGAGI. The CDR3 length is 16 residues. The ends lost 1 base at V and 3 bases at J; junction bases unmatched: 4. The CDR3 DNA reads TGTGCCAGCAGTTACTGGGCTAGCGGGAGTACAGATACGCAGTATTTT. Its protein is CASSYWASGSTDTQYF.

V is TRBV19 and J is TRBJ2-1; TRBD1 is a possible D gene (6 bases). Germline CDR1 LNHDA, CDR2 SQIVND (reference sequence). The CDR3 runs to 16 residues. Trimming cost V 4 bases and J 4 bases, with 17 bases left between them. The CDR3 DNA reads TGTGCCAGTAGTAGGAGCCTAGGACAGCCTTACAATGAGCAGTTCTTC. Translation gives CASSRSLGQPYNEQFF.

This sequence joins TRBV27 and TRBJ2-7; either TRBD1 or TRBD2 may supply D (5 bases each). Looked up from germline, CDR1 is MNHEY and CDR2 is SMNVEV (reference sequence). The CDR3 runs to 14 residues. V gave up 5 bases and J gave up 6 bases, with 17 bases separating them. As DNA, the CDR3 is TGTGCCAGCAGTCAAACCGGGACCCTAGGCGAGCAGTACTTC. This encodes CASSQTGTLGEQYF.

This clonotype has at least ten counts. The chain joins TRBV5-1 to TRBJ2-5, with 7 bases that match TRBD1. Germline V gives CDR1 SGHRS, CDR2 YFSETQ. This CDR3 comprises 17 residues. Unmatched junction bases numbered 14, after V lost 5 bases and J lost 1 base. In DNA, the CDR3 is TGCGCCAGCAGTGCGGGTCCAGAGACAGGGCCCCAAGAGACCCAGTACTTC. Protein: CASSAGPETGPQETQYF.

This CDR3 reads CASSKPEGQALDTQYF. In DNA form, the CDR3 reads TGCGCCAGCAGCAAGCCTGAGGGACAGGCCCTAGATACGCAGTATTTT. V and J are TRBV5-1 and TRBJ2-3, with 8 bases matching TRBD1. This CDR3 is built from 16 residues. Per germline, CDR1 SGHRS and CDR2 YFSETQ. The junction had 12 bases not matched to a gene; V was cut back by 4 bases and J by 5 bases.

CDR3 in DNA: TGTGCCAGCAGTGCCACAGCGGCCAGCTCCTACGAGCAGTACTTC. Translating gives CASSATAASSYEQYF. The rearrangement joins TRBV6-6 to TRBJ2-7, with D perhaps matching TRBD2 (5 bases). V lost 5 bases and J lost 0, with 14 bases in between. This CDR3 is built from 15 residues. Germline CDR1 and CDR2: MNHNY and SVGAGI (reference sequence).

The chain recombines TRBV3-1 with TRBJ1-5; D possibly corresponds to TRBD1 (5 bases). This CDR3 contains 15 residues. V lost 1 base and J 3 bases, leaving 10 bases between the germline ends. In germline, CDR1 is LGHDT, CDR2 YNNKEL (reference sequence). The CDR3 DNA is TGTGCCAGCAGCCAAGCCGGGACTCCCAATCAGCCCCAGCATTTT. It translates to CASSQAGTPNQPQHF. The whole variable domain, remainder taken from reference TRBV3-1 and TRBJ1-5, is DTAVSQTPKYLVTQMGNDKSIKCEQNLGHDTMYWYKQDSKKFLKIMFSYNNKELIINETVPNRFSPKSPDKAHLNLHINSLELGDSAVYFCASSQAGTPNQPQHFGDGTRLSIL.

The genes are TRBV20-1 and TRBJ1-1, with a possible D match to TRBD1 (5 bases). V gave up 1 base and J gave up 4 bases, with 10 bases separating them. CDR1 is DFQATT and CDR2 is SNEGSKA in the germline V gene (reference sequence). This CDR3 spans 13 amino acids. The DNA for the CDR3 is TGCAGTGCTAGAGTTGCAGGGCCCACTGAAGCTTTCTTT. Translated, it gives CSARVAGPTEAFF.

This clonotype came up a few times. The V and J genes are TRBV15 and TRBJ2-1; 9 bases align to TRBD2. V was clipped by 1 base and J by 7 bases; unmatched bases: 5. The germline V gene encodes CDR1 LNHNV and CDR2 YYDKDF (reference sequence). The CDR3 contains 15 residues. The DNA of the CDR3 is TGTGCCACCAGCAGAGTTAGCGGGAGTGGAAATGAGCAGTTCTTC. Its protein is CATSRVSGSGNEQFF.

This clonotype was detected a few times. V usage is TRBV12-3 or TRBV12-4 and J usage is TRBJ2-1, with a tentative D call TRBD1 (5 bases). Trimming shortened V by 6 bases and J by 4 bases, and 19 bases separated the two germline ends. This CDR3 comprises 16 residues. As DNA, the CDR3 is TGTGCCAGCAGACCGGTTTCTTCGGACAAATACAATGAGCAGTTCTTC. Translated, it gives CASRPVSSDKYNEQFF.

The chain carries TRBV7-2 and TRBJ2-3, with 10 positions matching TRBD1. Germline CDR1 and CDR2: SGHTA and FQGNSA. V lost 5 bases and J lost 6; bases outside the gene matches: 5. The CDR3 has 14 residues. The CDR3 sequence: CASSRDRGFDTQYF. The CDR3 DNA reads TGTGCCAGCAGCCGGGACAGGGGATTCGATACGCAGTATTTT.

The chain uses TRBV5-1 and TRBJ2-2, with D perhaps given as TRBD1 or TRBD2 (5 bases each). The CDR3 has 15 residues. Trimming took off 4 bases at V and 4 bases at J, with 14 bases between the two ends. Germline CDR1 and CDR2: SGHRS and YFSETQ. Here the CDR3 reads CASSEGPKGTGELFF. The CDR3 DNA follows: TGCGCCAGCAGCGAGGGGCCCAAGGGCACCGGGGAGCTGTTTTTT.

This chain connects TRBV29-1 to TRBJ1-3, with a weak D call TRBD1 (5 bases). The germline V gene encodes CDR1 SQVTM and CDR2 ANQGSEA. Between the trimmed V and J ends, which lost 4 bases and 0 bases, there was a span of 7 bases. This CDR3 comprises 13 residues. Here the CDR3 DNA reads TGCAGCGTTGCAGGGAGCTCTGGAAACACCATATATTTT. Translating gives CSVAGSSGNTIYF.

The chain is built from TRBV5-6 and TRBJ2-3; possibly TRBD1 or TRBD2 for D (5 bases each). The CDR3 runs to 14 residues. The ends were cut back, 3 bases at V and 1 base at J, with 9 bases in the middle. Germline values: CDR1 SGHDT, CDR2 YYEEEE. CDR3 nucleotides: TGTGCCAGCAGCTCGGGACCCGGCACAGATACGCAGTATTTT. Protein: CASSSGPGTDTQYF.

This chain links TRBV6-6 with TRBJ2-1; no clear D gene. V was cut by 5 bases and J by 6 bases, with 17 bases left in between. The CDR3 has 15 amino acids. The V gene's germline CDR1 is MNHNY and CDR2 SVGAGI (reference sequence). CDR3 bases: TGTGCCAGCAGTCCCGACATCCGGAGATCCAATGAGCAGTTCTTC. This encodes CASSPDIRRSNEQFF.

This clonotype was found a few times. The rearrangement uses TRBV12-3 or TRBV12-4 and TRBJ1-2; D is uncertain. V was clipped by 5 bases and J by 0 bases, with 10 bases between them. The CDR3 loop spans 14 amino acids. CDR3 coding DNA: TGTGCCAGCAGTGACGTCGAGGCTAACTATGGCTACACCTTC. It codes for CASSDVEANYGYTF.

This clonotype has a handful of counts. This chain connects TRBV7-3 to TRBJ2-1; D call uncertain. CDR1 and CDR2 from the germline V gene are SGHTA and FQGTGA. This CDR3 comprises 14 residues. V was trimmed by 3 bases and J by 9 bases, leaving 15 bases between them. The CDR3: CASSFMSLGAEQFF. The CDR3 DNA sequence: TGTGCCAGCAGCTTCATGTCTTTGGGTGCTGAGCAGTTCTTC.

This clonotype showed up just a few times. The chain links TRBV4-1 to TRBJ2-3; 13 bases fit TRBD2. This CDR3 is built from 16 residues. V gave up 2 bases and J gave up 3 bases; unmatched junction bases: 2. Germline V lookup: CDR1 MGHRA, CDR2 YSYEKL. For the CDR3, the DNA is TGCGCCAGCAGCCAATTGGGACTAGCGGGGACAGATACGCAGTATTTT. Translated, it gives CASSQLGLAGTDTQYF.

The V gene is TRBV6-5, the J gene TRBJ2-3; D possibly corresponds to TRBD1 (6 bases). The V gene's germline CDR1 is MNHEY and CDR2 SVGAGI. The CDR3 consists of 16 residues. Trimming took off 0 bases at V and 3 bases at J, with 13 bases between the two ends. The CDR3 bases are TGTGCCAGCAGTTACTCGCGATGGGGGCCAACAGATACGCAGTATTTT. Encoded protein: CASSYSRWGPTDTQYF.

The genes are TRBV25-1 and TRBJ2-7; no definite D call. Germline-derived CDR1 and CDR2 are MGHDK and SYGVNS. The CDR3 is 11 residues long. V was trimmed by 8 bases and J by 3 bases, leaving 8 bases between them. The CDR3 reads CASGSHYEQYF. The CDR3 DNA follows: TGTGCCAGCGGAAGCCACTACGAGCAGTACTTC.

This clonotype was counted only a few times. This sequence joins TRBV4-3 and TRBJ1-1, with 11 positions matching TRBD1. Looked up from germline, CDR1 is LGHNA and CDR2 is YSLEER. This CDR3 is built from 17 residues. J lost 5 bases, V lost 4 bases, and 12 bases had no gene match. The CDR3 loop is CASSRSKGTGGWTEAFF. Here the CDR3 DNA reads TGCGCCAGCAGCCGCTCAAAAGGGACAGGGGGTTGGACTGAAGCTTTCTTT.

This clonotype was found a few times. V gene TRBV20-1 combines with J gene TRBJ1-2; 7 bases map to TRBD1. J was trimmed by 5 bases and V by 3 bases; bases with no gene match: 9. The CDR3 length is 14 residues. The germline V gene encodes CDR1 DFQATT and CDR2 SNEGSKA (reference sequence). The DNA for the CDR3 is TGCAGTGCTAGGGGGGACAGTGGAACGTATGGCTACACCTTC. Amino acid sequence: CSARGDSGTYGYTF.

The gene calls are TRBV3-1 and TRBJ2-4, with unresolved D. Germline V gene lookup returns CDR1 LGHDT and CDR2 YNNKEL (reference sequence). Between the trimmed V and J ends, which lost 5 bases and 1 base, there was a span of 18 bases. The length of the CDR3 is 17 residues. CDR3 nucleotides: TGTGCCAGCAGCGCAATAAACCTACCCGGGGCCAAAAACATTCAGTACTTC. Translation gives CASSAINLPGAKNIQYF.

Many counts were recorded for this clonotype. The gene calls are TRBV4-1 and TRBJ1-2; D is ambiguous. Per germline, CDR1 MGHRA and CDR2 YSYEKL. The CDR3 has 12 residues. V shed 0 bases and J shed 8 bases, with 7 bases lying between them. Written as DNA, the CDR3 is TGCGCCAGCAGCCAAGATATGGAGGGCTACACCTTC. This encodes CASSQDMEGYTF.

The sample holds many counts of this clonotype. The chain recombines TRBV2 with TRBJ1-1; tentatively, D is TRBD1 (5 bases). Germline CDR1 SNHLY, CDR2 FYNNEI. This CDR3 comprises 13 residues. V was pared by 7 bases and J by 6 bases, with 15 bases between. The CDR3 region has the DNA TGTGCCAGCAAGGAGCAGGGTTCTTCTGAAGCTTTCTTT. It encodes CASKEQGSSEAFF.

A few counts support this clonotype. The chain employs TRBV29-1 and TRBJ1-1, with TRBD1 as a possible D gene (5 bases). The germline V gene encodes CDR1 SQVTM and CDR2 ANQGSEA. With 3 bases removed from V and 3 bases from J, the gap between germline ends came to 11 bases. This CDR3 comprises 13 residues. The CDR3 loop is CSVDGAGYTEAFF. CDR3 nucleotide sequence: TGCAGCGTTGATGGGGCTGGGTACACTGAAGCTTTCTTT. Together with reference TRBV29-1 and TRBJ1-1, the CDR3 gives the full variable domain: SAVISQKPSRDICQRGTSLTIQCQVDSQVTMMFWYRQQPGQSLTLIATANQGSEATYESGFVIDKFPISRPNLTFSTLTVSNMSPEDSSIYLCSVDGAGYTEAFFGQGTRLTVV.

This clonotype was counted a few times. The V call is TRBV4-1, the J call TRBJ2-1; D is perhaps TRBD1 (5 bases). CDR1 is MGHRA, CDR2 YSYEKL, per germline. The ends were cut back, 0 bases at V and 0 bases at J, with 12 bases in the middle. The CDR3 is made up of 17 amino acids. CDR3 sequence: CASSQDQQGYSYNEQFF. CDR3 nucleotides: TGCGCCAGCAGCCAAGATCAGCAGGGATACTCCTACAATGAGCAGTTCTTC.

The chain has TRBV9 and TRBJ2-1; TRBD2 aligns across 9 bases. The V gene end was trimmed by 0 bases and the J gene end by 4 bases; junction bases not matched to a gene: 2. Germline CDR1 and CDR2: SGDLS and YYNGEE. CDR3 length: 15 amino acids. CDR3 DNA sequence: TGTGCCAGCAGCGTAGAACTAGCGGGTTACAATGAGCAGTTCTTC. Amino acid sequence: CASSVELAGYNEQFF.

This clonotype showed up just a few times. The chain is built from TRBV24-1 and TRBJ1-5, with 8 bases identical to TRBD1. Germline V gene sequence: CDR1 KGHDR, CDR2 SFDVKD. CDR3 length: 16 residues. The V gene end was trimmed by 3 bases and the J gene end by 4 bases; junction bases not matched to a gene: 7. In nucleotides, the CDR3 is TGTGCCACCAGTGATACAGGGGGTATCGGGAATCAGCCCCAGCATTTT. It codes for CATSDTGGIGNQPQHF.

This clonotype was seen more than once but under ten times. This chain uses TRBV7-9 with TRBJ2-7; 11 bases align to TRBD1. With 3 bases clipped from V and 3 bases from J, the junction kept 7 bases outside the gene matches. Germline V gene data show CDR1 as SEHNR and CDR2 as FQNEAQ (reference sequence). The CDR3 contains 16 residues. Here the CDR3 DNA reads TGTGCCAGCAGCTTGCTTCCGGGACAGGGGGACTACGAGCAGTACTTC. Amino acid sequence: CASSLLPGQGDYEQYF.